A selection of T cell receptor beta chains follows, all from one sample in a study of blood T cell repertoires in COVID-19. Produced via immunoSEQ multiplex PCR; TCRdb's table is partial and in-frame only. The table lists about 260,000 clones, around nine tenths of them singletons, with over 4% in the top ten. Sequenced: peripheral blood. These receptors all stem from a woman between 55 and 75 years old with COVID-19, enrolled during active disease. The CDR3 runs from the conserved cysteine through the conserved F or W. D genes are given only for firm matches. Only some rows state a clone size, as once, few, many or a class for expanded clones.

D gene	V gene	clone size	J gene	CDR3 protein	CDR3 DNA
TRBD1	TRBV29-1	-	TRBJ2-2	CSVGNEGQGASGELFF	TGCAGCGTTGGTAACGAGGGACAGGGGGCATCCGGGGAGCTGTTTTTT
TRBD2	TRBV10-3	-	TRBJ2-7	CAISETSGVTYEQYF	TGTGCCATCAGTGAGACTAGCGGGGTTACCTACGAGCAGTACTTC
-	TRBV28	-	TRBJ1-4	CASSFGGGSNEKLFF	TGTGCCAGCAGTTTTGGTGGGGGGTCTAATGAAAAACTGTTTTTT
TRBD1	TRBV5-6	-	TRBJ1-1	CASSWGTGLNTEAFF	TGTGCCAGCAGCTGGGGGACAGGCTTGAACACTGAAGCTTTCTTT
-	TRBV20-1	-	TRBJ2-3	CSASPGLETDTQYF	TGCAGTGCTAGTCCGGGGTTGGAGACAGATACGCAGTATTTT
-	TRBV18	-	TRBJ1-6	CASAPGNSPLHF	TGTGCCAGCGCCCCAGGAAATTCACCCCTCCACTTT
TRBD1	TRBV7-2	-	TRBJ1-2	CASSPGQGYGYTF	TGTGCCAGCAGCCCAGGACAGGGGTATGGCTACACCTTC
-	TRBV6-6	once	TRBJ1-2	CASEGEGWTF	TGTGCCAGCGAGGGGGAGGGGTGGACCTTC
-	TRBV2	-	TRBJ1-2	CASTGGGGFYGYTF	TGTGCCAGCACGGGAGGAGGCGGGTTCTATGGCTACACCTTC
TRBD2	TRBV24-1	-	TRBJ2-3	CATSEPIAGRTDTQYF	TGTGCCACCAGTGAACCTATAGCGGGGCGCACAGATACGCAGTATTTT
TRBD2	TRBV25-1	-	TRBJ2-1	CASSEFSGRNWNEQFF	TGTGCCAGCAGTGAATTTAGCGGGAGAAATTGGAATGAGCAGTTCTTC
TRBD1	TRBV13	-	TRBJ2-7	CASSRGTGGSYEQYF	TGTGCCAGCAGCAGAGGGACAGGGGGATCCTACGAGCAGTACTTC
TRBD1	TRBV4-3	-	TRBJ1-4	CASSQDLGQGSEKLFF	TGCGCCAGCAGCCAAGATCTGGGACAGGGGAGTGAAAAACTGTTTTTT
TRBD2	TRBV7-2	-	TRBJ2-7	CASSRALAGASYEQYF	TGTGCCAGCAGCCGCGCCCTAGCGGGCGCCTCCTACGAGCAGTACTTC
-	TRBV5-1	-	TRBJ1-1	CASSPSSAGVNTEAFF	TGCGCCAGCAGCCCATCCTCCGCAGGGGTGAACACTGAAGCTTTCTTT
TRBD1	TRBV28	few	TRBJ1-6	CASSLGQGGRVFNSPLHF	TGTGCCAGCAGTCTAGGACAGGGAGGAAGGGTTTTTAATTCACCCCTCCACTTT
-	TRBV9	few	TRBJ1-1	CASSVGPQVGNTEAFF	TGTGCCAGCAGCGTAGGACCTCAGGTCGGGAACACTGAAGCTTTCTTT
-	TRBV6-5	-	TRBJ1-6	CASSTPPGFSPLHF	TGTGCCAGCAGTACCCCCCCCGGGTTCTCACCCCTCCACTTT
TRBD2	TRBV9	-	TRBJ2-1	CASSVGGASGTYNEQFF	TGTGCCAGCAGCGTAGGTGGGGCTAGCGGGACTTACAATGAGCAGTTCTTC
-	TRBV19	-	TRBJ1-1	CASSNHRPPNTEAFF	TGTGCCAGTAGTAACCACAGGCCACCGAACACTGAAGCTTTCTTT
-	TRBV28	-	TRBJ2-6	CASSPRATSGANVLTF	TGTGCCAGCAGTCCCAGGGCCACCTCTGGGGCCAACGTCCTGACTTTC
TRBD2	TRBV25-1	-	TRBJ2-5	CASSEWVGGLAAETQYF	TGTGCCAGCAGTGAATGGGTAGGAGGGCTAGCGGCGGAGACCCAGTACTTC
-	TRBV30	-	TRBJ2-7	CAWSTMRRTGYEQYF	TGTGCCTGGAGTACGATGAGAAGGACTGGGTACGAGCAGTACTTC
TRBD2	TRBV28	-	TRBJ2-1	CASSPTSGTYNEQFF	TGTGCCAGCAGCCCCACTAGCGGGACCTACAATGAGCAGTTCTTC
TRBD1	TRBV5-1	-	TRBJ1-1	CASSLWDSSNTEAFF	TGCGCCAGCAGCTTGTGGGACAGCTCGAACACTGAAGCTTTCTTT
-	TRBV11-2	once	TRBJ1-2	CASSHLLQGPGKVGGYTF	TGTGCCAGCAGTCACCTGCTTCAGGGCCCCGGAAAAGTTGGTGGCTACACCTTC
-	TRBV3-1/TRBV3-2	once	TRBJ2-7	CASSLSRSYEQYF	TGTGCCAGCAGCCTATCCCGCTCCTACGAGCAGTACTTC
TRBD2	TRBV9	few	TRBJ2-1	CASSGGGGLAANEQFF	TGTGCCAGCAGCGGAGGTGGGGGACTAGCGGCCAATGAGCAGTTCTTC
-	TRBV27	-	TRBJ1-5	CASKSVGVEGQPQHF	TGTGCCAGCAAGTCGGTCGGGGTGGAGGGTCAGCCCCAGCATTTT
TRBD2	TRBV19	few	TRBJ2-2	CASSSRVSGITGELFF	TGTGCCAGTAGTTCCCGGGTTAGCGGGATCACCGGGGAGCTGTTTTTT
TRBD2	TRBV27	-	TRBJ2-7	CASSFSGGSSYEQYF	TGTGCCAGCAGTTTTTCAGGCGGGAGCTCCTACGAGCAGTACTTC
TRBD1	TRBV7-3	-	TRBJ2-2	CASSAQGAQTGELFF	TGTGCCAGCAGCGCGCAGGGGGCGCAGACCGGGGAGCTGTTTTTT
TRBD1	TRBV13	-	TRBJ1-5	CASSNRDSGIGPQHF	TGTGCCAGCAGCAACAGGGACAGTGGAATAGGGCCCCAGCATTTT
-	TRBV9	-	TRBJ2-1	CASSPILGFGEQFF	TGTGCCAGCAGCCCGATACTAGGGTTCGGTGAGCAGTTCTTC
-	TRBV6-5	-	TRBJ1-1	CASSRGAVTEAFF	TGTGCCAGCTCCCGTGGGGCGGTCACTGAAGCTTTCTTT
TRBD1	TRBV9	-	TRBJ1-5	CASSTGTGGSNQPQHF	TGTGCCAGCAGCACCGGGACAGGGGGAAGCAATCAGCCCCAGCATTTT
-	TRBV6-5	-	TRBJ2-5	CASSYSRQTETQYF	TGTGCCAGCAGTTACTCGCGACAGACGGAGACCCAGTACTTC
-	TRBV7-2	-	TRBJ1-5	CASSLEVGGNQPQHF	TGTGCCAGCAGCTTAGAAGTAGGGGGAAATCAGCCCCAGCATTTT
-	TRBV27	-	TRBJ2-7	CASSPLDRKYEQYF	TGTGCCAGCAGTCCCCTCGACAGAAAGTACGAGCAGTACTTC
-	TRBV6-1	-	TRBJ1-2	CASSDGLRDGYTF	TGTGCCAGCAGTGACGGGCTGAGGGATGGCTACACCTTC
TRBD2	TRBV19	-	TRBJ2-2	CASSTYRRGTGELFF	TGTGCCAGTAGTACTTACAGGCGGGGGACCGGGGAGCTGTTTTTT
-	TRBV28	-	TRBJ2-3	CASSYVSDTQYF	TGTGCCAGCAGCTATGTGTCAGATACGCAGTATTTT
-	TRBV19	-	TRBJ1-5	CASRWGQGNNQPQHF	TGTGCCAGTAGGTGGGGGCAGGGGAACAATCAGCCCCAGCATTTT
-	TRBV30	-	TRBJ2-7	CAWSVGTRAGEQYF	TGTGCCTGGAGTGTAGGTACCAGGGCGGGGGAGCAGTACTTC
TRBD2	TRBV5-8	-	TRBJ2-3	CASSYGTSGTGAQYF	TGTGCCAGCAGCTACGGGACTAGCGGGACTGGTGCGCAGTATTTT
-	TRBV5-5	-	TRBJ2-7	CASSLSGEFYEQYF	TGTGCCAGCAGCTTGTCGGGAGAGTTCTACGAGCAGTACTTC
-	TRBV30	-	TRBJ2-7	CAWSAPRGGYSYEQYF	TGTGCCTGGAGTGCTCCCAGGGGCGGTTACTCCTACGAGCAGTACTTC
TRBD1	TRBV9	-	TRBJ2-5	CASSVGQGGETQYF	TGTGCCAGCAGCGTAGGACAGGGTGGGGAGACCCAGTACTTC
TRBD1	TRBV7-2	once	TRBJ1-1	CASSLSGTALIEAFF	TGTGCCAGCAGCTTATCCGGGACAGCTCTAATCGAAGCTTTCTTT